This TCR beta chain was observed in a study of shared clonotypes between healthy human individuals. Deep was the level at which the assay was run. Libraries were prepared by immunoSEQ multiplex PCR; TCRdb keeps only in-frame clonotypes and omits some of them. Among around 600,000 clones, approximately 97% were seen once, and the ten largest hold roughly 0.05%. The receptor was derived from a woman between 25 and 40 years old in good health. The source material was naive CD4+ T cells sorted from blood. Subset described: CD45RA+ positively selected.

The CDR3 DNA reads as TGTGCCAGTCGGGACAGTCTCTCTGGAAACACCATATATTTT. Its protein product is CASRDSLSGNTIYF. The gene calls are TRBV27 and TRBJ1-3; 7 bases agree with TRBD1. CDR3 length: 14 residues. Germline V gene data show CDR1 as MNHEY and CDR2 as SMNVEV (reference sequence). J was trimmed by 0 bases and V by 9 bases; bases with no gene match: 5.